Described below is a single TCR beta chain sequence and its context. What it recognizes is unknown. The authors reverse transcribed about 0.5 to 1 ug RNA with random hexamers. It was immunoSEQ multiplex PCR that amplified TCR beta CDR3 across 54 Vbeta and 13 Jbeta. A single record per CDR3 protein comes from TCRdb applying MiXCR to the immunoSEQ multiplex PCR reads. The sample holds roughly 89,000 distinct CDR3 sequences, around 96% seen once. The study sequenced TCR beta in blood CD8+ and CD4+ T cells. Trimming stripped 8 bases from V and 1 base from J, with 8 bases between. This CDR3 spans 12 amino acids. Germline V gene sequence: CDR1 MNHEY, CDR2 SVGEGT. The record originates from a study of CD8 T cells in Susac syndrome. Overall study findings and caveats: The study acknowledged a relatively small number of individuals in its TCR sequencing and HLA analysis. CD8+ clonal expansion in Susac peaked in TEMRA cells and active patients.

The TCR originated in a human donor with Susac syndrome. The sample consisted of CD8+ T cells from PBMCs. The chain has TRBV6-2 or TRBV6-3 and TRBJ1-1; D remains unclear. The CDR3 DNA follows: TGTGCCAGCTCAAACCCGAACACTGAAGCTTTCTTT. Translation: CASSNPNTEAFF.